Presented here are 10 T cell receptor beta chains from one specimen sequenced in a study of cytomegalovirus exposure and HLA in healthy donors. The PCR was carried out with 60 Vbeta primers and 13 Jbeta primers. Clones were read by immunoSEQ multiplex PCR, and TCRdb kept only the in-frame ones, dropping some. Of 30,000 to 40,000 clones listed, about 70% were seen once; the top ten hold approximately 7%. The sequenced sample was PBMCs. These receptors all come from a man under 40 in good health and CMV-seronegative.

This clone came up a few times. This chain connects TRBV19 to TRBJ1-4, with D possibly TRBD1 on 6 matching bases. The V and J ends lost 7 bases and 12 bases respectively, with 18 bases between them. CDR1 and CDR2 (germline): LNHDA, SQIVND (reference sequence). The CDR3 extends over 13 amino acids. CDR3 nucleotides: TGTGCCAGTACCCCAACCGGGACAATACAACTGTTTTTT. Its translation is CASTPTGTIQLFF.

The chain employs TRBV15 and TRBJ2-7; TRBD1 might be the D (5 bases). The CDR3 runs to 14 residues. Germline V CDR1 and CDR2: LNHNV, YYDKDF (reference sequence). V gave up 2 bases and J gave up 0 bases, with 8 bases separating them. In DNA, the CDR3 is TGTGCCACCAGCAGAAGACAGAGCTCCTACGAGCAGTACTTC. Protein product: CATSRRQSSYEQYF.

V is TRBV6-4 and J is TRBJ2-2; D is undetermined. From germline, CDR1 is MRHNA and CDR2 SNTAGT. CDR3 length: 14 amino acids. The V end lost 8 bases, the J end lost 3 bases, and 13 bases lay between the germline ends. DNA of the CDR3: TGTGCCAGCTCTGTTAACTTTGACACCGGGGAGCTGTTTTTT. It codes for CASSVNFDTGELFF.

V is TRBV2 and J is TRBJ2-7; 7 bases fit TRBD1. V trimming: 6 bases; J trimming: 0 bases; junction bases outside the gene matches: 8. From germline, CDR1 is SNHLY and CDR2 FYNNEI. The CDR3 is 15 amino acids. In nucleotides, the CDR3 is TGTGCCAGCAGGGAGGACAGGTCGAGCTCCTACGAGCAGTACTTC. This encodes CASREDRSSSYEQYF. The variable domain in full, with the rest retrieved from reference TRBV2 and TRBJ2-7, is EPEVTQTPSHQVTQMGQEVILRCVPISNHLYFYWYRQILGQKVEFLVSFYNNEISEKSEIFDDQFSVERPDGSNFTLKIRSTKLEDSAMYFCASREDRSSSYEQYFGPGTRLTVT.

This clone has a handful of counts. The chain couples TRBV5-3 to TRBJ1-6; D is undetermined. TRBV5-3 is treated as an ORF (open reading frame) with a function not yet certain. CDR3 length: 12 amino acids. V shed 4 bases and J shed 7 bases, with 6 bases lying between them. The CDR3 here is CARSPQNSPLHF. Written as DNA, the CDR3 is TGTGCCAGAAGCCCCCAGAATTCACCCCTCCACTTT.

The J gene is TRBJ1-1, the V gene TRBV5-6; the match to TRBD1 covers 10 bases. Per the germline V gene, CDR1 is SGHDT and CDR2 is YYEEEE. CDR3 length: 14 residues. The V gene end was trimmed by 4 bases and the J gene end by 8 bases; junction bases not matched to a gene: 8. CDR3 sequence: CASSTGTGEYEAFF. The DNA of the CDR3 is TGTGCCAGCAGCACCGGGACAGGGGAGTACGAAGCTTTCTTT.

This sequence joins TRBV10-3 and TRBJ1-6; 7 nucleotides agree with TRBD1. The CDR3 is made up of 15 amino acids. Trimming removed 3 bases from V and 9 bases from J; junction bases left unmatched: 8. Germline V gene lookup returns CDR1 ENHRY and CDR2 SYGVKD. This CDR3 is CAISDHQNRGSPLHF. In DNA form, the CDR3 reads TGTGCCATCAGTGACCATCAGAACAGGGGTTCACCCCTCCACTTT.

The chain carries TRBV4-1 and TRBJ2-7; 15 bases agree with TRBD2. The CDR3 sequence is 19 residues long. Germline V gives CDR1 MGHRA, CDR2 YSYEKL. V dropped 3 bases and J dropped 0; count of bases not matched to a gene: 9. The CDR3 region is CASSHPGLAGGPISYEQYF. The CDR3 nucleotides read TGCGCCAGCAGCCATCCGGGACTAGCGGGGGGACCCATCTCCTACGAGCAGTACTTC.

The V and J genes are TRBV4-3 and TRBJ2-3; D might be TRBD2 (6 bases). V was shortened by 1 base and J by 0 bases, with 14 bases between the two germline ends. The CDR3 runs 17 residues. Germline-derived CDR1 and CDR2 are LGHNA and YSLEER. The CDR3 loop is CASSQAFLAGSTDTQYF. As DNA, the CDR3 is TGCGCCAGCAGCCAAGCCTTTTTGGCGGGGAGCACAGATACGCAGTATTTT.

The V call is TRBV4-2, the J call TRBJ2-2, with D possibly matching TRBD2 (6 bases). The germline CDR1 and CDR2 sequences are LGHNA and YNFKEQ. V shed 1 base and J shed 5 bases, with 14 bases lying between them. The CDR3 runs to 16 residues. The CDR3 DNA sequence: TGTGCCAGCAGCCAAGTAAATTCCGGGGGAACCGGGGAGCTGTTTTTT. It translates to CASSQVNSGGTGELFF.